One and the same sample provided the 3 T cell receptor beta chains below, sequenced in a study of human versus mouse CDR3 diversity and MHC coevolution. Data came from immunoSEQ multiplex PCR; TCRdb stores just in-frame clones and leaves some out. The table includes about 81,000 clones, over 85% detected once. Sample: naive CD4+ T cells from blood. Subset in this sample: CD45RO-negative CD62L-positive naive CD4 T cells. The receptors shown here come from a person between 25 and 75 years old in good health.

The CDR3 DNA reads TGCAGCGCTAATACGGGACAGGTGATTAACTATGGCTACACCTTC. It is translated as CSANTGQVINYGYTF. The chain joins TRBV29-1 to TRBJ1-2; 8 bases fit TRBD1. V shed 7 bases, J shed 1 base, and the junction held 11 bases outside the gene matches. The length of the CDR3 is 15 residues. Germline assignment: CDR1 SQVTM and CDR2 ANQGSEA.

V is TRBV28 and J is TRBJ2-3, with 16 bases aligning to TRBD2. This CDR3 spans 17 amino acids. V lost 2 bases to trimming and J lost 3 bases; unmatched junction nucleotides: 2. In germline, CDR1 is MDHEN, CDR2 SYDVKM. This CDR3 is CASSLAGLAGGTDTQYF. DNA of the CDR3: TGTGCCAGCAGTTTAGCGGGACTAGCGGGAGGGACAGATACGCAGTATTTT.

This clone was seen only a few times. The genes are TRBV7-3 and TRBJ2-5, with 8 positions matching TRBD1. Trimming removed 1 base from V and 5 bases from J; junction bases left unmatched: 9. CDR1 SGHTA and CDR2 FQGTGA come from the germline V gene. The length of the CDR3 is 16 residues. The CDR3 region has the DNA TGTGCCAGCAGCTTAAATGAAGGCAGGGGGCGTGAGACCCAGTACTTC. It is translated as CASSLNEGRGRETQYF.